The text below deals with one T cell receptor (beta chain). Its antigen is undetermined. The data originate from a study of a mutant IDH1 vaccine in newly diagnosed glioma. Study background: Patients previously underwent radiotherapy, temozolomide, or both, and most underwent both. Visits designated V12 and V13 were conducted at weeks 35 and 47, respectively. Study-level results: Pseudoprogression showed no apparent link to changes in top peripheral T cell clonotypes.

Time point denoted: week 47, end of study. Each dose delivered 300 ug of mutant IDH1 20-mer peptide subcutaneously with imiquimod. The study enrolled donors with new WHO grade 3 or 4 IDH1-mutant, ATRX-lost astrocytomas. TCRdb's table, derived via immunoSEQ multiplex PCR, lists solely in-frame clones and lacks some. Of roughly 86,000 clones in the sample, about 81% are singletons; the top ten hold 5% to 6.5%. The germline V gene encodes CDR1 MRHNA and CDR2 SNTAGT. The junction had 0 bases not matched to a gene; V was cut back by 2 bases and J by 0 bases. CDR3 length equals 15 residues. The sequences come from PBMCs, collected from a glioma patient whose treatment included an IDH1 peptide vaccine. This TCR was recovered from a middle-aged man with glioma. The chain links TRBV6-4 to TRBJ2-3, with TRBD2 matching 9 bases. The CDR3 DNA reads as TGTGCCAGCAGTGACGGGACTAGCAGCACAGATACGCAGTATTTT. Amino acids: CASSDGTSSTDTQYF.